This passage covers 8 T cell receptor beta chains from one sample sequenced in a study of CD8 T cells in Susac syndrome. Reverse transcription of roughly 0.45 to 1 ug RNA used random hexamers. TCRdb processed the immunoSEQ multiplex PCR reads anew with MiXCR; each CDR3 protein has one entry. The table records 150,000 to 200,000 distinct CDR3 sequences, more than 85% of them present only once. The specimen sequenced was CD4+ T cells from PBMCs. The source of these receptors is a human donor with Susac syndrome.

CDR3 loop: CASSSQRENYGYTF. CDR3 bases: TGTGCCAGCAGTTCCCAGAGGGAGAACTATGGCTACACCTTC. The chain uses TRBV7-8 and TRBJ1-2, with no clear D. V was trimmed by 6 bases and J by 2 bases, leaving 13 bases between them. The CDR3 extends over 14 amino acids. Germline CDR1 and CDR2: SGHVS and FQNEAQ.

The rearrangement uses TRBV4-1 and TRBJ2-7, with TRBD1 matching over 9 bases. Unmatched junction bases numbered 4, after V lost 5 bases and J lost 2 bases. The CDR3 is 14 amino acids. Germline V gene lookup returns CDR1 MGHRA and CDR2 YSYEKL. CDR3 bases: TGCGCCAGCAGCGGGCGGACAGGGGCCTACGAGCAGTACTTC. This encodes CASSGRTGAYEQYF.

The rearrangement joins TRBV9 to TRBJ2-6; no firm D call. This CDR3 has 15 residues. Germline assignment: CDR1 SGDLS and CDR2 YYNGEE. V was clipped by 4 bases and J by 0 bases, with 8 bases between them. This CDR3 is CASSPYHSGANVLTF. DNA for the CDR3: TGTGCCAGCAGCCCATACCACTCTGGGGCCAACGTCCTGACTTTC.

J is TRBJ1-2 and V is TRBV3-1, with D perhaps TRBD1 (6 bases). Germline CDR1 is LGHDT and CDR2 is YNNKEL (reference sequence). Trimming left V 5 bases short and J 3 bases short, with 16 bases between. The CDR3 is 15 residues long. CDR3 coding DNA: TGTGCCAGCAGCTCGACAGGACAGTTCCACTATGGCTACACCTTC. Translating gives CASSSTGQFHYGYTF.

The J gene is TRBJ2-3, the V gene TRBV7-3; TRBD2 aligns across 8 bases. CDR3 length equals 15 residues. Germline CDR1 SGHTA, CDR2 FQGTGA. The V segment lost 4 bases and the J segment 4 bases; nucleotides outside the gene matches: 7. For the CDR3, the DNA is TGTGCCAGCAGCTCGAGGGCGGGGGGTTCAGATACGCAGTATTTT. The encoded protein is CASSSRAGGSDTQYF.

The chain couples TRBV5-6 to TRBJ1-4, with a tentative D call TRBD1 (6 bases). Germline CDR1 and CDR2: SGHDT and YYEEEE. The CDR3 extends over 14 amino acids. V gave up 3 bases and J gave up 6 bases, with 12 bases separating them. This chain's CDR3 is CASSSRDTYEKLFF. The CDR3 nucleotides read TGTGCCAGCAGCTCCCGGGACACCTATGAAAAACTGTTTTTT.

The V call is TRBV6-5, the J call TRBJ2-1; TRBD2 matches at 8 bases. Germline V CDR1 and CDR2: MNHEY, SVGAGI. The trim removed 7 bases at V and 9 bases at J, leaving 11 bases unmatched. The CDR3 totals 14 residues. The CDR3 DNA reads TGTGCCAGCACCTTATCCGGGGGGGCAGTTGAGCAGTTCTTC. Translating it yields CASTLSGGAVEQFF.

Remarks on this clonotype: One end of the junction fails to match germline, which may point to a read error. This chain connects TRBV2 to TRBJ1-5; a possible D gene is TRBD1 (5 bases). Germline lookup yields CDR1 SNHLY and CDR2 FYNNEI. The CDR3 runs to 14 residues. The CDR3 DNA is TGTGCCAGCAGGGAAGATTTCCAGGGTCAGCCCCAGCATTTT. Translated: CASREDFQGQPQHF. The full variable domain, in which reference TRBV2 and TRBJ1-5 provide the parts outside the CDR3, is EPEVTQTPSHQVTQMGQEVILRCVPISNHLYFYWYRQILGQKVEFLVSFYNNEISEKSEIFDDQFSVERPDGSNFTLKIRSTKLEDSAMYFCASREDFQGQPQHFGDGTRLSIL.